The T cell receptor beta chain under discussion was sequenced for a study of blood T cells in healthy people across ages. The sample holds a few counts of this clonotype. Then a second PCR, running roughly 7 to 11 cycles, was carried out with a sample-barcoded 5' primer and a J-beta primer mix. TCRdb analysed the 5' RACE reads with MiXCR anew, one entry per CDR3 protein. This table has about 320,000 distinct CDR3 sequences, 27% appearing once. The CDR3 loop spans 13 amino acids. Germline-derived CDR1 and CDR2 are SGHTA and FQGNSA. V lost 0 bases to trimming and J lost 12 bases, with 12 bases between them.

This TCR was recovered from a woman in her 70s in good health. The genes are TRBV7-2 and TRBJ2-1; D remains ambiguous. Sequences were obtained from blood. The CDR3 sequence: CASSLAPGVGQFF. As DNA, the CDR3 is TGTGCCAGCAGCTTAGCGCCTGGGGTTGGGCAGTTCTTC. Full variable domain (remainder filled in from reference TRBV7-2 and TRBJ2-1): GAGVSQSPSNKVTEKGKDVELRCDPISGHTALYWYRQSLGQGLEFLIYFQGNSAPDKSGLPSDRFSAERTGGSVSTLTIQRTQQEDSAVYLCASSLAPGVGQFFGPGTRLTVL.